The present TCR beta chain was sequenced within a study of shared clonotypes between healthy human individuals (dated by TCRdb to 2020 to 2022). Study-level background: A couple of women and a few men aged 18 to 49 years were included in the cohort. For each donor, CD4 naive and CD4 memory were each given three plates, CD8 naive was given two plates, and CD8 memory was given one plate. Libraries were prepared and TCR repertoires were sequenced by different laboratories using diverse techniques, in order to increase sequencing depth and limit assay-specific biases. To estimate repertoire size and how much clonotype sharing occurs between individuals, the study deeply sequenced the blood TCR repertoires of about five healthy adults. Leukapheresis yielded between about 0.85 and 10 billion PBMCs per donor. Overall results and qualifications from the work: Pairwise subsampling led to the expectation that sequencing depth would affect the degree of clonotype sharing among donors. Sharing across a handful of donors was observed for about 5% of naive CD4, over 3% of naive CD8, 2% to 2.5% of memory CD4, and around 0.4% of memory CD8 clonotypes. Naive subsets generally had larger estimated clonotype richness than memory subsets did. Because the study included a small number of donors, the genetic and exposure-history diversity represented was limited. Sampling was restricted to blood, and TCR repertoires in tissue are likely to differ from TCR repertoires in blood. Compared with non-shared clonotypes, the clonotypes found in all four sorted-subset donors had higher generation probabilities. Even with the large sequencing depth, rarefaction of the sorted-subset datasets indicated that sequencing was incomplete.

The germline V gene yields ENHRY for CDR1 and SYGVKD for CDR2. The CDR3 has 15 amino acids, counting the end cysteine and phenylalanine. CDR3 DNA only is kept here, 45 bases in frame from base 1. The junction carries 23 bases between V and J, which are trimmed by 11 bases and 7 bases respectively. With regard to this clone: The clone's antigen remains unknown. No quality values exist for individual bases; no much larger clone is one base distant.

TCR CDR3 regions were amplified from genomic DNA by multiplex PCR using the deep immunoSEQ assay. Extracted genomic DNA from each cell subset was spread evenly across all wells of several immunoSEQ 96-well plates, with each plate serving as a replicate. For sorted subsets, roughly 190 ng of genomic DNA, equivalent to some 33,000 T cell genomes, went into each replicate PCR. Purified libraries were quantified with a Qubit 3.0 fluorometer, sized on a Bioanalyzer 2100, and re-quantified with the KAPA Library Quantification kit. Every immunoSEQ 96-well plate was sequenced on a separate single-read 150-cycle Illumina NextSeq 550 flow cell. In the paper's pipeline: The immunoSEQ output contained only junctional sequences without quality scores, so filtering could not match that applied to full-length reads. Sequences were annotated with PyIR, a Python wrapper for IgBLAST v1.9, and V/J genes and CDR3 were assigned using IMGT germline references. Reads were filtered out if the reads had weak V/J assignments (E-value above 1e-6), no CDR3, stop codons, out-of-frame junctions, or ambiguous translated residues. V3J clonotypes were defined as sequences sharing the same inferred V gene, J gene, and CDR3 amino acid sequence. To compute the percentage overlap between repertoires, the number of shared unique clonotypes was divided by the size of the smaller repertoire. Three approaches were used to assess repertoire richness: RTK rarefaction, the Chao1 estimator, and Recon v2.1 estimates of unobserved clonotypes. For all TCRbeta clonotypes obtained by the gDNA method from a handful of donors, generation probabilities were computed with OLGA. The table comes from immuneACCESS by way of TCRdb, which keeps in-frame sequences with V and J called. Part of the clones is missing from these tables; in studies checked, under half for an unresolved V gene and the rest for unknown reasons. V and J calls and clone size are those listed in that table; D and trimming were worked out from the DNA. The sample profile shows 2,100,000 or so clones; approximately 94% of them were found once. Roughly 0.13% of the sample is held by the ten biggest clonotypes.

Healthy HIV-negative adults with no recently reported acute infections or vaccinations were included as donors. Every donor was a Caucasian adult living in Nashville, Tennessee, USA. CD4+ T cells were enriched by magnetic negative selection; naive cells were then positively selected on CD45RA, and the negative fraction formed the memory subset. Blood was collected by leukapheresis, and PBMCs were isolated by Ficoll-Histopaque density gradient centrifugation and then cryopreserved in liquid nitrogen vapor phase. Analytical flow cytometry was used to check the purity and quantity of each magnetically sorted T cell population. Genomic DNA was isolated from each sorted fraction and quantified by UV absorbance on a Nanodrop 2000c.

Sequenced input: naive CD4+ T cells sorted from blood. In the paper's terms, the cell subset or site label means: CD45RA+ positively selected. The rearrangement joined TRBV10-3 to TRBJ1-4; perhaps TRBD1 is the D gene, with 6 bases matching. This sequence originates from a man younger than 35 in good health. The CDR3 here reads CASQAGQGGGEKLFF. The DNA reads TGTGCCTCTCAAGCTGGACAAGGGGGTGGTGAAAAACTGTTTTTT.